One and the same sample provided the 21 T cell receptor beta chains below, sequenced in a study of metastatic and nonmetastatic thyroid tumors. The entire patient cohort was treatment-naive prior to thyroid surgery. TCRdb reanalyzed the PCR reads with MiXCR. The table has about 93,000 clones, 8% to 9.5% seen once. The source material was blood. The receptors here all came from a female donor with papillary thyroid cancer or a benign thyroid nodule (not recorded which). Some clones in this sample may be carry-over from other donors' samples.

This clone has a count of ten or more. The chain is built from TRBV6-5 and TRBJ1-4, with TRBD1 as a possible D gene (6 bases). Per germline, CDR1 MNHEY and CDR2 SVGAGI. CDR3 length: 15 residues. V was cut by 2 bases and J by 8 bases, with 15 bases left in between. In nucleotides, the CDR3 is TGTGCCAGCAGTTACATCAGGGGAAAAGGGGAAAAACTGTTTTTT. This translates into CASSYIRGKGEKLFF.

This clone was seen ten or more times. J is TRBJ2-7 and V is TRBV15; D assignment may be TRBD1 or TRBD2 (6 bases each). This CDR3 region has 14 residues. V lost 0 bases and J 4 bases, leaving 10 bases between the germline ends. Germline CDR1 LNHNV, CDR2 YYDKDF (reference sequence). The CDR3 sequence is CATSRDTGRYEQYF. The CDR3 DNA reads TGTGCCACCAGCAGAGATACAGGGAGGTACGAGCAGTACTTC.

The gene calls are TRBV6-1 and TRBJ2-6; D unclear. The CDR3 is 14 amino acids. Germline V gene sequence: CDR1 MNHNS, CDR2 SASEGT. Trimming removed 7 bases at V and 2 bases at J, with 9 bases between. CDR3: CASNRVAGANVLTF. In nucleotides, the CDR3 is TGTGCCAGCAATCGAGTGGCTGGGGCCAACGTCCTGACTTTC.

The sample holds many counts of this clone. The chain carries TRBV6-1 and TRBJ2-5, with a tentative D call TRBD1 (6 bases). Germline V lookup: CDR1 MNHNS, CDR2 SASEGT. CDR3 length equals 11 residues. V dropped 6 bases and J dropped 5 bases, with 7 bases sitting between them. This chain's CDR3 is CASSDRETQYF. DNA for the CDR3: TGTGCCAGCAGCGACAGGGAGACCCAGTACTTC.

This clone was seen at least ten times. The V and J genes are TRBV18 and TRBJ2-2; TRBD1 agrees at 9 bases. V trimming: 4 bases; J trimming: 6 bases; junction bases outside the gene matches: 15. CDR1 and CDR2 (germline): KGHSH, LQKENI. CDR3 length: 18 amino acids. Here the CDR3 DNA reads TGTGCCAGCTCACTCACTCCGCCCGGGACAGGGACATCCGGGGAGCTGTTTTTT. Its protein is CASSLTPPGTGTSGELFF.

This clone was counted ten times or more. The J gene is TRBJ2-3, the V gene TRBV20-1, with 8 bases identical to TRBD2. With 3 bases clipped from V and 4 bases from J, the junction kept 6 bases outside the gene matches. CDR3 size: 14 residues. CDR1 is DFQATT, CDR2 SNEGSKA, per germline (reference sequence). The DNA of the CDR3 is TGCAGTGCTAGTTCGAGCGGGGGCCCAGATACGCAGTATTTT. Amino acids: CSASSSGGPDTQYF.

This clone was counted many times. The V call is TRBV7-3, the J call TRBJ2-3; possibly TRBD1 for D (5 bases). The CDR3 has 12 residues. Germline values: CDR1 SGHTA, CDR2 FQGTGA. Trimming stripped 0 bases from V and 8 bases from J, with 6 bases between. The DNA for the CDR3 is TGTGCCAGCAGCTTAACCGACAGTACGCAGTATTTT. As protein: CASSLTDSTQYF.

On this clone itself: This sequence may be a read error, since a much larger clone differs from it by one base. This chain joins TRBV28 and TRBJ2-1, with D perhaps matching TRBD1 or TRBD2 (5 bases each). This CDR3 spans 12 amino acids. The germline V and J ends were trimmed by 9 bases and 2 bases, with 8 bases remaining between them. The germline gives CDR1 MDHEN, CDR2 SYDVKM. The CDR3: CARGTPYNEQFF. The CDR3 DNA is TGTGCCAGAGGGACCCCCTACAATGAGCAGTTCTTC.

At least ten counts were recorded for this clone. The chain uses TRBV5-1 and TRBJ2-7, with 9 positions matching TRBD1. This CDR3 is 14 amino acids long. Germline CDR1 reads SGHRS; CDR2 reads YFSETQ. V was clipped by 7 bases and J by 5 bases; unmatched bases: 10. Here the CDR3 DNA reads TGCGCCAGCGGGCCTCACAGGGGGCGCGACGAGCAGTACTTC. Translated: CASGPHRGRDEQYF.

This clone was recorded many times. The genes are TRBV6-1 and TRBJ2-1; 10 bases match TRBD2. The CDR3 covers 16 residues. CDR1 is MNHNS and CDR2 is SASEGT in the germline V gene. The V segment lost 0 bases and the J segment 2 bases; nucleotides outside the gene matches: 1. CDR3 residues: CASSEASGGAYNEQFF. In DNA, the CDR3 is TGTGCCAGCAGTGAAGCAAGCGGGGGGGCCTACAATGAGCAGTTCTTC.

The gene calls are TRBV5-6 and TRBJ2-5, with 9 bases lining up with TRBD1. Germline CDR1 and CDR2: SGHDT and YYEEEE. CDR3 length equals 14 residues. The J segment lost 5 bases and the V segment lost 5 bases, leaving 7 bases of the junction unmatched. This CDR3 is CASSHGTGRETQYF. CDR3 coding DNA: TGTGCCAGCAGTCACGGGACAGGGAGGGAGACCCAGTACTTC.

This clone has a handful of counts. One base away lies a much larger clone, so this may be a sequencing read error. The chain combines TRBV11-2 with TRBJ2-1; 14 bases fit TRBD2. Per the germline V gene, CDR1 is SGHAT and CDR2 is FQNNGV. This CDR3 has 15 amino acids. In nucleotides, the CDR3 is TGTGTCAGCAGCCGACTAGCGGGGGGGCGGAATGAGCAGTTCTTC. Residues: CVSSRLAGGRNEQFF.

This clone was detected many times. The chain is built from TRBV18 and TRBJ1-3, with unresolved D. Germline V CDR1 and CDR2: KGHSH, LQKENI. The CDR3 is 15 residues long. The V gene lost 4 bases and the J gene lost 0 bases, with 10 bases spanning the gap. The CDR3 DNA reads TGTGCCAGCTCACATCCCCACAGCTCTGGAAACACCATATATTTT. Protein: CASSHPHSSGNTIYF.

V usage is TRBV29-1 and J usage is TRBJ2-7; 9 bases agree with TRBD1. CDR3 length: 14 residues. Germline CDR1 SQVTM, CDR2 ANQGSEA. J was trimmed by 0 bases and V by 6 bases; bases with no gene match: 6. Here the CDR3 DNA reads TGCAGCGTCACGGGACAGGGACACTCCTACGAGCAGTACTTC. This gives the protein CSVTGQGHSYEQYF.

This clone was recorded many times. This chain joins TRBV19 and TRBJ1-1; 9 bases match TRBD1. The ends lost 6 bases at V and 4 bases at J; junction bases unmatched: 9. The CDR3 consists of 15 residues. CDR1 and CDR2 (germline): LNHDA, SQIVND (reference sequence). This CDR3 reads CASRTVGQGITEAFF. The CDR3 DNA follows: TGTGCCAGTAGGACGGTGGGACAGGGAATCACTGAAGCTTTCTTT.

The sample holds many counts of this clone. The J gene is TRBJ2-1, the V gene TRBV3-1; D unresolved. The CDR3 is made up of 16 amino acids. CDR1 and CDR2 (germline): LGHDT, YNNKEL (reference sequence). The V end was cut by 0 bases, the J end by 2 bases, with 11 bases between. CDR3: CASSQEWLRPYNEQFF. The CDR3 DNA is TGTGCCAGCAGCCAAGAGTGGCTGCGACCCTACAATGAGCAGTTCTTC.

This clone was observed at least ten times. CDR3 bases: TGTGCCAGCAGCCGTCGTAAGGGAGGGGGTGAAAAACTGTTTTTT. Its protein is CASSRRKGGGEKLFF. This chain links TRBV12-3 or TRBV12-4 with TRBJ1-4; possibly TRBD1 for D (6 bases). The CDR3 totals 15 residues. Trimming took off 6 bases at V and 7 bases at J, with 18 bases between the two ends.

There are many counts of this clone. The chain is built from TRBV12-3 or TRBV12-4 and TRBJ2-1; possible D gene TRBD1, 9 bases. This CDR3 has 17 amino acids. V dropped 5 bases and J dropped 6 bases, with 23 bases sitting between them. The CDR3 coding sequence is TGTGCCAGCAGTCGCCGGACGGGACAGGGACTAGGCAATGAGCAGTTCTTC. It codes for CASSRRTGQGLGNEQFF.

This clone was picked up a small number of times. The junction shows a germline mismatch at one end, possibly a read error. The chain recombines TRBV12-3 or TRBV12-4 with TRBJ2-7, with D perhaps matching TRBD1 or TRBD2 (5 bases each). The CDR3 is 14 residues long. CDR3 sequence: CASSPGGGVYEHYF. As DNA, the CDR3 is TGTGCCAGCAGCCCTGGGGGTGGGGTCTACGAGCATTACTTC.

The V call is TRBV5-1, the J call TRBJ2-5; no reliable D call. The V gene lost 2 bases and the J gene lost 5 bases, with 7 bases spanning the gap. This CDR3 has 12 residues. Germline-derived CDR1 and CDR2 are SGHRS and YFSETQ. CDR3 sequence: CASSLDWETQYF. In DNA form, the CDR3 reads TGCGCCAGCAGCTTAGATTGGGAGACCCAGTACTTC.

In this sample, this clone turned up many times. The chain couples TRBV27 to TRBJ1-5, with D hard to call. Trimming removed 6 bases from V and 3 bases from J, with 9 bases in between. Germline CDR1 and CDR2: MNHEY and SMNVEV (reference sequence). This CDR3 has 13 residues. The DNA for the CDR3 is TGTGCCAGCAGGCCCGGCTTCAATCAGCCCCAGCATTTT. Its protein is CASRPGFNQPQHF.